This TCR beta chain came from a study of T-cell reconstitution after alpha-beta-depleted transplantation in children. A TCRbeta library incorporating unique molecular identifiers was prepared. TCRdb re-derived calls from the PCR reads in MiXCR, one entry per CDR3 protein. The sample includes 500,000 to 600,000 distinct CDR3 sequences, roughly 30% seen only once; the top ten take around a third. In its sample, this clonotype was seen a few times. Germline-derived CDR1 and CDR2 are SGHRS and YFSETQ. There are 15 residues in the CDR3. V dropped 3 bases and J dropped 3; count of bases not matched to a gene: 4.

The starting material was PBMCs, obtained before TCRalphabeta/CD19-depleted stem cell transplant. This sequence joins TRBV5-1 and TRBJ2-1; 9 bases match TRBD1. The clonotype comes from a boy in the first two years of life with Wiskott-Aldrich syndrome, due to receive a stem cell transplant. For the CDR3, the DNA is TGCGCCAGCAGCTCGGGACAGGGCGGCTACAATGAGCAGTTCTTC. Translated, it gives CASSSGQGGYNEQFF.